Sequencing of this TCR beta chain was carried out in a study of sequential checkpoint blockade in melanoma. Trimming pared 5 bases from V and 5 bases from J, leaving 19 bases between. This CDR3 contains 15 residues. Germline-derived CDR1 and CDR2 are LNHDA and SQIVND (reference sequence). Produced via immunoSEQ multiplex PCR; TCRdb's table is partial and in-frame only. The sample shows 20,000 to 25,000 clones, around 25% of them seen only once. The treatment: randomized to nivolumab then ipilimumab (arm A) or the reverse (arm B). This TCR was sampled from a human donor with melanoma. V is TRBV19 and J is TRBJ2-7; no reliable D call. The source material was tumor tissue (inferred from file names), sampled from a patient given nivolumab and ipilimumab in sequence. The CDR3 sequence is CASSPREGYFDEQYF. The CDR3 bases are TGTGCCAGTAGTCCCCGTGAAGGGTATTTTGACGAGCAGTACTTC. The full variable domain, with the rest looked up from reference TRBV19 and TRBJ2-7, is DGGITQSPKYLFRKEGQNVTLSCEQNLNHDAMYWYRQDPGQGLRLIYYSQIVNDFQKGDIAEGYSVSREKKESFPLTVTSAQKNPTAFYLCASSPREGYFDEQYFGPGTRLTVT.